This TCR beta chain was sequenced in a study of patients and donors after allogeneic stem cell transplantation. TCRdb processed the RT-PCR reads anew with MiXCR; each CDR3 protein has one entry. This sample has approximately 410,000 distinct CDR3 sequences, with around 16% found just once. Germline V gives CDR1 SGHRS, CDR2 YFSETQ. The V gene end was trimmed by 3 bases and the J gene end by 5 bases; junction bases not matched to a gene: 6. The CDR3 is 15 residues long. This clonotype was found a few times. The sequenced sample was blood, either unsorted or a sorted T cell fraction (not recorded which). The gene calls are TRBV5-1 and TRBJ2-7; 12 positions match TRBD2. This TCR derives from a human donor who was either an allogeneic HSCT recipient or a stem cell or donor lymphocyte infusion donor (not recorded which). It is not recorded whose cells these are; they may come from a transplant donor. The CDR3 nucleotides are TGCGCCAGCAGCTGGACCCTAGCGGGAGGGGACGAGCAGTACTTC. Translating it yields CASSWTLAGGDEQYF.